This T cell receptor beta chain was sequenced for a study of blood T cell repertoires in COVID-19. In the study overall: The study drew acute and convalescent COVID-19 samples from the United States, Italy and Spain.

Authors' data handling: Amplification from reference gene primers served as the basis for estimated nucleated cell counts. Measured with immunoSEQ multiplex PCR; TCRdb has only the in-frame clones, and not every one. The V and J calls and clone size come from that table; D and trimming were worked out from the DNA. The sample lists around 150,000 clones, roughly 79% seen once, with roughly 20% in the top ten. The V gene lost 0 bases and the J gene lost 1 base, with 7 bases spanning the gap. Germline CDR1 reads SGHTA; CDR2 reads FQGNSA. The CDR3 has 14 amino acids. This chain connects TRBV7-2 to TRBJ2-7, with D uncertain. The TCR comes from a woman older than 75 with acute or convalescent COVID-19. The sequenced material came from peripheral blood. The CDR3 coding sequence is TGTGCCAGCAGCTTAGCGAGTGCGTCCTACGAGCAGTACTTC. Translated: CASSLASASYEQYF.